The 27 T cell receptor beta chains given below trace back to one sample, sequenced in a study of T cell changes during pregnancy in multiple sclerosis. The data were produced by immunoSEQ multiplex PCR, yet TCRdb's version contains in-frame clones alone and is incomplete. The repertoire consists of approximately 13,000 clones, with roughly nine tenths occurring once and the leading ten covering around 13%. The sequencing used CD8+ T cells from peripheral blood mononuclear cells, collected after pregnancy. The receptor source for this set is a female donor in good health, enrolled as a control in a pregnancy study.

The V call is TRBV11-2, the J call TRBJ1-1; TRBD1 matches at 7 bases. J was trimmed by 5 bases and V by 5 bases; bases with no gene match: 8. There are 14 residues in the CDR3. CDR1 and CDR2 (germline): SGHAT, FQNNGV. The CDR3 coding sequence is TGTGCCAGCAGCATCGGGACAGCCGGTACTGAAGCTTTCTTT. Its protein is CASSIGTAGTEAFF.

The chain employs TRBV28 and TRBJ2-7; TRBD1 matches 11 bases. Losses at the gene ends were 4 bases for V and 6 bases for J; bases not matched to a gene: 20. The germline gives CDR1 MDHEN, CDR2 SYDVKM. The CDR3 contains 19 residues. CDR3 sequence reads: CASSSSRTGGALSWFEQYF. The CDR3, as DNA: TGTGCCAGCAGTTCTTCCCGGACAGGGGGCGCGTTAAGTTGGTTCGAGCAGTACTTC.

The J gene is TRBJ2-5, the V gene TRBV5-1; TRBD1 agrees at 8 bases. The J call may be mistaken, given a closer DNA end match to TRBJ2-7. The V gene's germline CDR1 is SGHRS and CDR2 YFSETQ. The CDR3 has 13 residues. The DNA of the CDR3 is TGCGCCAGCAGCGCGGACAGGGCTAACGAGCAGTACTTC. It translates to CASSADRANEQYF.

The CDR3 spells CASSSSFRGSRNEQFF. The CDR3 DNA reads TGTGCCAGCAGTTCCTCCTTTAGAGGGAGTAGGAATGAGCAGTTCTTC. The V gene is TRBV28, the J gene TRBJ2-1; the D gene is possibly TRBD2 (5 bases). CDR3 length: 16 residues. Trimming pared 4 bases from V and 7 bases from J, leaving 20 bases between. Germline loops: CDR1 MDHEN, CDR2 SYDVKM.

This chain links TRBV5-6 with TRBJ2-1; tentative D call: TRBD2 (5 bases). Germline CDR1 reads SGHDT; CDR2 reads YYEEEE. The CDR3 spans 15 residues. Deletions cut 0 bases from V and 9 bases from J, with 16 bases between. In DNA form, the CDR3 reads TGTGCCAGCAGCTTGGGGGCCAGGCGGGCGGGTGAGCAGTTCTTC. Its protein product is CASSLGARRAGEQFF.

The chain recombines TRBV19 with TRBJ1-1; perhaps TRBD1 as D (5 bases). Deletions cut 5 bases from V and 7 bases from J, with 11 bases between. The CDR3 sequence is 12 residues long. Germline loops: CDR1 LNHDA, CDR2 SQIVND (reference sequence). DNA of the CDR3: TGTGCCAGTAGTTCTGGGGGGGATGAAGCTTTCTTT. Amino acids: CASSSGGDEAFF.

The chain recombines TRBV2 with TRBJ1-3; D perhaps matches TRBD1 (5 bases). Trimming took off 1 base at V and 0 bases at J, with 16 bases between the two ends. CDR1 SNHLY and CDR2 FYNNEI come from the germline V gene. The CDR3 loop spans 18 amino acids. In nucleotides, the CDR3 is TGTGCCAGCAGTGAAGAAGGGGTGAATGCCAACTCTGGAAACACCATATATTTT. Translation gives CASSEEGVNANSGNTIYF.

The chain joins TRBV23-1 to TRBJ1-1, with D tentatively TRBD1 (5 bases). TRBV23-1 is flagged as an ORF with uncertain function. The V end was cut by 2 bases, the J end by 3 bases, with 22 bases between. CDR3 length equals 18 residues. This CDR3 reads CASSQRGGGTRGDTEAFF. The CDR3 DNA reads TGCGCCAGCAGTCAACGGGGGGGTGGGACCCGGGGGGACACTGAAGCTTTCTTT.

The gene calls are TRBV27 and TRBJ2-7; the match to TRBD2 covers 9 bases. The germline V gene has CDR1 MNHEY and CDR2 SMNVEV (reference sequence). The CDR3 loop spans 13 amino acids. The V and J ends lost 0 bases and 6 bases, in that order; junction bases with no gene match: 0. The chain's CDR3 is CASSLSRGGEQYF. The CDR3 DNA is TGTGCCAGCAGTTTATCGCGGGGGGGCGAGCAGTACTTC.

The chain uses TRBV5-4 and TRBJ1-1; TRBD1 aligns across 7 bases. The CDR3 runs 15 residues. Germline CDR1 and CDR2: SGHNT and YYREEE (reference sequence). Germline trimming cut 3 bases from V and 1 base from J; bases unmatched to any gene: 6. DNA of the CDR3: TGTGCCAGCAGCTACGAGACAGGGCAGAACACTGAAGCTTTCTTT. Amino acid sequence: CASSYETGQNTEAFF.

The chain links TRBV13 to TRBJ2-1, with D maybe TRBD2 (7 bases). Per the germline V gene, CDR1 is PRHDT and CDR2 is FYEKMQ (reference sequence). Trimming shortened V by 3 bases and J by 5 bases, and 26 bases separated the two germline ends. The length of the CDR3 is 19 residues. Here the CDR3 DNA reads TGTGCCAGCAGCTTTAAAGGTCCAGGCAGGGGAGGGCACCACAATGAGCAGTTCTTC. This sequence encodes CASSFKGPGRGGHHNEQFF.

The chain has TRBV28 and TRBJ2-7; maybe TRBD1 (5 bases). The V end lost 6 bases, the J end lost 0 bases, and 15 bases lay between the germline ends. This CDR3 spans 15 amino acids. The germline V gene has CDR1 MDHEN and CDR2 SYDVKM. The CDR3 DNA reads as TGTGCCAGCAGATTGTCAGGGCCCGGCTCCTACGAGCAGTACTTC. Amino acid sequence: CASRLSGPGSYEQYF. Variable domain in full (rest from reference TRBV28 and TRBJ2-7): DVKVTQSSRYLVKRTGEKVFLECVQDMDHENMFWYRQDPGLGLRLIYFSYDVKMKEKGDIPEGYSVSREKKERFSLILESASTNQTSMYLCASRLSGPGSYEQYFGPGTRLTVT.

This CDR3 is CASRETSGGETQYF. As DNA, the CDR3 is TGTGCCAGCAGGGAGACTAGCGGGGGAGAGACCCAGTACTTC. This rearrangement joins TRBV2 to TRBJ2-5, with 12 bases fitting TRBD2. This CDR3 is 14 amino acids long. The ends lost 6 bases at V and 4 bases at J; junction bases unmatched: 3. CDR1 is SNHLY, CDR2 FYNNEI, per germline.

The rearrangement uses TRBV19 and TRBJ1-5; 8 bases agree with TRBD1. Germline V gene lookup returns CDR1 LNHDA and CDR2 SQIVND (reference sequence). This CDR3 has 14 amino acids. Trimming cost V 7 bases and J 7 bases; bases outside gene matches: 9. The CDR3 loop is CASKLAGGGQPQHF. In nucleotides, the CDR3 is TGTGCCAGTAAGCTTGCAGGGGGCGGACAGCCCCAGCATTTT.

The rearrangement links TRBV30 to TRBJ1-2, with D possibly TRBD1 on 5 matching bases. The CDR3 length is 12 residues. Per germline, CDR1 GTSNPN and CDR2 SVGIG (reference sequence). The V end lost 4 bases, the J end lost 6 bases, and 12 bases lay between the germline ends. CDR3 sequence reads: CAWNQGSDGYTF. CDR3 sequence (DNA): TGTGCCTGGAACCAGGGATCCGATGGCTACACCTTC. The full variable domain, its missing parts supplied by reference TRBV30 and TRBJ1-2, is SQTIHQWPATLVQPVGSPLSLECTVEGTSNPNLYWYRQAAGRGLQLLFYSVGIGQISSEVPQNLSASRPQDRQFILSSKKLLLSDSGFYLCAWNQGSDGYTFGSGTRLTVV.

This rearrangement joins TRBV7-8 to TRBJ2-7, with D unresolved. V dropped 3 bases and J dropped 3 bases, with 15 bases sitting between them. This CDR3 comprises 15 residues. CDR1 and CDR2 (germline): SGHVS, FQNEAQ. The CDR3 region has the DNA TGTGCCAGCAGCTTTGAGTGGGCGTTGGGCTACGAGCAGTACTTC. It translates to CASSFEWALGYEQYF.

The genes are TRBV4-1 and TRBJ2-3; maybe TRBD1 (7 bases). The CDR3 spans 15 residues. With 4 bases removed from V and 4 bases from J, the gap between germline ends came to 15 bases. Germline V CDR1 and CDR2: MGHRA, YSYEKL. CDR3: CASSPRTGGADTQYF. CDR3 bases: TGCGCCAGCAGCCCCCGGACAGGAGGGGCAGATACGCAGTATTTT.

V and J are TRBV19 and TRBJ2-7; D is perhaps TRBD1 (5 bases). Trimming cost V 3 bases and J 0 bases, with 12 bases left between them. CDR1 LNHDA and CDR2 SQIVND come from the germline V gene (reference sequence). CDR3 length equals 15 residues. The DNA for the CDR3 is TGTGCCAGTAGTATCCTCCAGGGAAGCTCCTACGAGCAGTACTTC. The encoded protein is CASSILQGSSYEQYF.

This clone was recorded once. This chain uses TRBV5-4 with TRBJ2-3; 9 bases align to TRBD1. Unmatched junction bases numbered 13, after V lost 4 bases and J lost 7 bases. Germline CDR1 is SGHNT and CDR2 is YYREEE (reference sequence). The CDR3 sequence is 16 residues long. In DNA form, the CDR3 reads TGTGCCAGCAGCCCCTTACAGGGGGCGCCTGTTAATACGCAGTATTTT. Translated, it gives CASSPLQGAPVNTQYF.

The CDR3 DNA reads TGCGCCAGCAGCCAAGGGACAGGGACCTACGAGCAGTACTTC. Protein product: CASSQGTGTYEQYF. The chain joins TRBV4-3 to TRBJ2-7, with TRBD1 matching 8 bases. Germline loops: CDR1 LGHNA, CDR2 YSLEER. V shed 1 base and J 2 bases; nucleotides not matched to a gene: 1. This CDR3 region has 14 residues.

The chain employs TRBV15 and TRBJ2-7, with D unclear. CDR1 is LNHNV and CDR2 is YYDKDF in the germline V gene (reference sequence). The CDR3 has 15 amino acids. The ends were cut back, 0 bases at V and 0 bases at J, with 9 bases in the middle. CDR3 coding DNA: TGTGCCACCAGCAGAGATAAGGAGAGCTCCTACGAGCAGTACTTC. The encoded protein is CATSRDKESSYEQYF. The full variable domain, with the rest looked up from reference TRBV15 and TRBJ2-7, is DAMVIQNPRYQVTQFGKPVTLSCSQTLNHNVMYWYQQKSSQAPKLLFHYYDKDFNNEADTPDNFQSRRPNTSFCFLDIRSPGLGDTAMYLCATSRDKESSYEQYFGPGTRLTVT.

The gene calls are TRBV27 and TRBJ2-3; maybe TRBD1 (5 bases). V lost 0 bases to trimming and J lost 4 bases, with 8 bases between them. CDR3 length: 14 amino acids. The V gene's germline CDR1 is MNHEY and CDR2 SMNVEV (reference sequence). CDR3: CASSLSRVPDTQYF. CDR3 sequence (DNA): TGTGCCAGCAGTTTATCCAGGGTCCCAGATACGCAGTATTTT.

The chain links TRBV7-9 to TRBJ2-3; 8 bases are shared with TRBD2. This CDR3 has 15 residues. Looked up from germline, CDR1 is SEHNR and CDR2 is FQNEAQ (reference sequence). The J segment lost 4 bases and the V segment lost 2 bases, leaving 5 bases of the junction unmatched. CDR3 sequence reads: CASSLLAGGADTQYF. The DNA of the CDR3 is TGTGCCAGCAGCTTATTGGCGGGAGGAGCAGATACGCAGTATTTT.

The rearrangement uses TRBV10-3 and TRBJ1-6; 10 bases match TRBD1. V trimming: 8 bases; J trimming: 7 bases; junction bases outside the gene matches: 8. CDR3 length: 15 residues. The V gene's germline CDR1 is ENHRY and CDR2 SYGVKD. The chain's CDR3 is CAIGDLGQGNSPLHF. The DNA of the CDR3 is TGTGCCATCGGAGATTTGGGACAGGGGAATTCACCCCTCCACTTT.

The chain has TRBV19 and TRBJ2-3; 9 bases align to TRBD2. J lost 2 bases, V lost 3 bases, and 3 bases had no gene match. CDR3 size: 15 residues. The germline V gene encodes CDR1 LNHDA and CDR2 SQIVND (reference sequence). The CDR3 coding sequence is TGTGCCAGTAGTATGCTAGCGGGGTCCACAGATACGCAGTATTTT. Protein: CASSMLAGSTDTQYF.

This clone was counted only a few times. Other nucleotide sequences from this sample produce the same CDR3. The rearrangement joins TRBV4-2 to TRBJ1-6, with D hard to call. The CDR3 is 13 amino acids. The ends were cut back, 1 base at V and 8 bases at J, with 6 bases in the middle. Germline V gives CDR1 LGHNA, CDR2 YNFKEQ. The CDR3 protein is CASSQGGDSPLHF. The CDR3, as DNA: TGTGCCAGCAGCCAAGGGGGAGATTCACCCCTCCACTTT.

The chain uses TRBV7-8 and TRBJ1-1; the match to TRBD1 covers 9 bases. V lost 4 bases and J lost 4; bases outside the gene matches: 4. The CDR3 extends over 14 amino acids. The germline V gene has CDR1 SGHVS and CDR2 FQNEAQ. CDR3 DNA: TGTGCCAGCAGCTCCTCGACAGGGGGCACTGAAGCTTTCTTT. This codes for CASSSSTGGTEAFF.